One sample yielded the 9 T cell receptor beta chains listed below, sequenced in a study of cytomegalovirus exposure and HLA in healthy donors. 60 Vbeta and 13 Jbeta primers were used in PCR. Produced via immunoSEQ multiplex PCR; TCRdb's table is partial and in-frame only. The sample carries roughly 200,000 clones, 70% to 85% recorded once. The source material was PBMCs. The receptor source for this set is a woman in her sixties or seventies in good health and CMV-seropositive.

This clone was recorded only once. This chain uses TRBV7-6 with TRBJ1-4, with D maybe TRBD1 (5 bases). This CDR3 region has 13 residues. Trimming removed 2 bases at V and 7 bases at J, with 8 bases between. Germline-derived CDR1 and CDR2 are SGHVS and FNYEAQ. This CDR3 reads CASSLFDSEKLFF. The CDR3 nucleotides are TGTGCCAGCAGCTTATTCGACAGTGAAAAACTGTTTTTT.

V is TRBV7-9 and J is TRBJ2-3; 9 nucleotides agree with TRBD2. The germline V gene has CDR1 SEHNR and CDR2 FQNEAQ (reference sequence). The CDR3 is 15 residues long. Losses at the gene ends were 5 bases for V and 4 bases for J; bases not matched to a gene: 7. CDR3 in amino acids: CASSLLRGGADTQYF. The DNA of the CDR3 is TGTGCCAGCAGCCTCCTACGCGGGGGGGCAGATACGCAGTATTTT.

The chain has TRBV6-1 and TRBJ1-2, with D unresolved. Between the trimmed V and J ends, which lost 4 bases and 0 bases, there was a span of 3 bases. This CDR3 region has 12 residues. In germline, CDR1 is MNHNS, CDR2 SASEGT. The CDR3 bases are TGTGCCAGCAGTGTTACTAACTATGGCTACACCTTC. This encodes CASSVTNYGYTF.

V gene TRBV6-1 combines with J gene TRBJ2-7; tentatively, D is TRBD2 (6 bases). The CDR3 is 15 residues long. Germline CDR1 and CDR2: MNHNS and SASEGT. Trimming took off 2 bases at V and 0 bases at J, with 11 bases between the two ends. Here the CDR3 reads CASSESGGVSYEQYF. DNA for the CDR3: TGTGCCAGCAGTGAAAGTGGCGGGGTCTCCTACGAGCAGTACTTC.

The gene calls are TRBV4-2 and TRBJ1-1; TRBD1 matches 8 bases. CDR1 and CDR2 from the germline V gene are LGHNA and YNFKEQ. The junction had 8 bases not matched to a gene; V was cut back by 5 bases and J by 3 bases. The CDR3 consists of 15 residues. The CDR3 region has the DNA TGTGCCAGCAGCAAAATACAGGGGGAGGACACTGAAGCTTTCTTT. Translated, it gives CASSKIQGEDTEAFF.

Remarks on this clone: One end of the junction fails to match germline, which may point to a read error. J is TRBJ1-1 and V is TRBV7-9; 8 bases are a match to TRBD1. CDR1 and CDR2 from the germline V gene are SEHNR and FQNEAQ (reference sequence). The CDR3 totals 14 residues. The CDR3 is CSSSLDRDGTEAFF. Written as DNA, the CDR3 is TGTTCCAGCAGCCTGGACAGGGACGGCACTGAAGCTTTCTTT.

V gene TRBV7-2 combines with J gene TRBJ2-1; 8 bases agree with TRBD2. The CDR3 length is 17 residues. The V and J ends lost 5 bases and 1 base, in that order; junction bases with no gene match: 10. Germline V lookup: CDR1 SGHTA, CDR2 FQGNSA. CDR3 bases: TGTGCCAGCAGCGACCTCGGGGCGGGGGGTTCCTACAATGAGCAGTTCTTC. Its protein product is CASSDLGAGGSYNEQFF. Filled out from reference TRBV7-2 and TRBJ2-1, the complete variable domain reads GAGVSQSPSNKVTEKGKDVELRCDPISGHTALYWYRQSLGQGLEFLIYFQGNSAPDKSGLPSDRFSAERTGGSVSTLTIQRTQQEDSAVYLCASSDLGAGGSYNEQFFGPGTRLTVL.

This clone has just a few counts. The chain employs TRBV7-3 and TRBJ2-7, with TRBD1 as a possible D gene (6 bases). The germline V gene encodes CDR1 SGHTA and CDR2 FQGTGA. The CDR3 covers 13 residues. V was pared by 5 bases and J by 4 bases, with 12 bases between. As DNA, the CDR3 is TGTGCCAGCAGCCACGGACAGATTTACGAGCAGTACTTC. Protein sequence: CASSHGQIYEQYF.

V usage is TRBV5-4 and J usage is TRBJ2-1, with 12 bases aligning to TRBD2. Germline trimming cut 3 bases from V and 7 bases from J; bases unmatched to any gene: 5. The germline gives CDR1 SGHNT, CDR2 YYREEE (reference sequence). There are 15 residues in the CDR3. DNA of the CDR3: TGTGCCAGCAGCTCGCTAGCGGGGGGGCGTAATGAGCAGTTCTTC. Encoded protein: CASSSLAGGRNEQFF. Full variable domain (outside the CDR3, taken from reference TRBV5-4 and TRBJ2-1): ETGVTQSPTHLIKTRGQQVTLRCSSQSGHNTVSWYQQALGQGPQFIFQYYREEENGRGNFPPRFSGLQFPNYSSELNVNALELDDSALYLCASSSLAGGRNEQFFGPGTRLTVL.